What follows are 20 T cell receptor beta chains derived from one specimen sequenced in a study of blood T cells in healthy people across ages. It was with a sample-barcoded 5' primer and a J-beta primer mix that a second PCR of roughly 7 to 12 cycles was run. TCRdb re-analysed the 5' RACE reads in MiXCR, keeping a single row per CDR3 protein. The sample shows fewer than 2,000,000 distinct CDR3 sequences, roughly two fifths of them seen only once. The sample taken for sequencing was blood. These receptors all come from a human donor in good health.

In nucleotides, the CDR3 is TGTGCCAGCAGCTTAGGTCAGCAAAGCACAGATACGCAGTATTTT. It translates to CASSLGQQSTDTQYF. The chain is built from TRBV7-2 and TRBJ2-3, with D hard to call. V lost 1 base and J 0 bases, leaving 8 bases between the germline ends. Germline V lookup: CDR1 SGHTA, CDR2 FQGNSA. This CDR3 is built from 15 residues.

The chain links TRBV7-2 to TRBJ1-2; 8 nucleotides match TRBD1. Trimming removed 7 bases from V and 8 bases from J; junction bases left unmatched: 12. Looked up from germline, CDR1 is SGHTA and CDR2 is FQGNSA. This CDR3 is built from 14 residues. CDR3 nucleotides: TGTGCCAGCAACGTCGACAGGGGCTGGGGGGGCTACACCTTC. Protein product: CASNVDRGWGGYTF.

Of note for this clonotype: One end of the junction is discordant with germline, which a read error may explain. For the CDR3, the DNA is TGTGCCAGCAGGATCGGGACAGCAAATTCACCCCGCCACTTT. It specifies CASRIGTANSPRHF. V usage is TRBV6-2 or TRBV6-3 and J usage is TRBJ1-6; 7 bases fit TRBD1. Per the germline V gene, CDR1 is MNHEY and CDR2 is SVGEGT. This CDR3 region has 14 residues.

This chain uses TRBV27 with TRBJ2-7; D may match TRBD1 or TRBD2 (5 bases each). V was cut by 6 bases and J by 6 bases, with 15 bases left in between. Looked up from germline, CDR1 is MNHEY and CDR2 is SMNVEV (reference sequence). This CDR3 region has 13 residues. DNA of the CDR3: TGTGCCAGCAGACCGCTCCTGAGGGGCGAGCAGTACTTC. Translation gives CASRPLLRGEQYF.

The chain couples TRBV12-5 to TRBJ2-5, with D possibly matching TRBD1 (6 bases). Germline V lookup: CDR1 LGHNT, CDR2 FRNRAP. Trimming left V 8 bases short and J 1 base short, with 11 bases between. This CDR3 comprises 13 residues. In nucleotides, the CDR3 is TGTGCTAGTATTCGGACAGCCCAAGAGACCCAGTACTTC. Residues: CASIRTAQETQYF.

The chain recombines TRBV5-6 with TRBJ2-1, with D unresolved. This CDR3 contains 15 residues. Germline CDR1 and CDR2: SGHDT and YYEEEE. Trimming took 3 bases from V and 6 from J, leaving 16 bases between them. The CDR3, as DNA: TGTGCCAGCAGCTCGTTGTCTTACCGTCCCAATGAGCAGTTCTTC. This sequence encodes CASSSLSYRPNEQFF.

The V and J genes are TRBV11-1 and TRBJ2-3, with no clear D. Deletions cut 1 base from V and 4 bases from J, with 12 bases between. This CDR3 is built from 15 residues. Germline-derived CDR1 and CDR2 are SGHAT and FQDESV (reference sequence). For the CDR3, the DNA is TGTGCCAGCAGCTTAGACGTGGGGTCCTCAGATACGCAGTATTTT. It is translated as CASSLDVGSSDTQYF. Full variable domain (remainder filled in from reference TRBV11-1 and TRBJ2-3): EAEVAQSPRYKITEKSQAVAFWCDPISGHATLYWYRQILGQGPELLVQFQDESVVDDSQLPKDRFSAERLKGVDSTLKIQPAELGDSAMYLCASSLDVGSSDTQYFGPGTRLTVL.

The V gene is TRBV19, the J gene TRBJ1-5; perhaps TRBD1 as D (6 bases). CDR1 LNHDA and CDR2 SQIVND come from the germline V gene (reference sequence). Trimming pared 5 bases from V and 2 bases from J, leaving 16 bases between. The CDR3 spans 16 residues. CDR3 protein: CASSRGGAGGNQPQHF. The CDR3 coding sequence is TGTGCCAGTAGTCGGGGGGGGGCTGGGGGCAATCAGCCCCAGCATTTT.

The genes are TRBV20-1 and TRBJ1-2, with D unresolved. This CDR3 has 13 residues. V lost 3 bases, J lost 0 bases, and 8 bases lay in between. In germline, CDR1 is DFQATT, CDR2 SNEGSKA (reference sequence). The CDR3 spells CSASDGSNYGYTF. DNA for the CDR3: TGCAGTGCTAGCGATGGCTCTAACTATGGCTACACCTTC.

This clonotype was seen a few times. V and J are TRBV2 and TRBJ2-1, with D perhaps TRBD2 (6 bases). The CDR3 length is 11 residues. The germline CDR1 and CDR2 sequences are SNHLY and FYNNEI. Between the trimmed V and J ends, which lost 4 bases and 14 bases, there was a span of 12 bases. CDR3 sequence: CASSVTGLEFF. CDR3 coding DNA: TGTGCCAGCAGTGTAACGGGACTCGAGTTCTTC. The full variable domain, with the rest looked up from reference TRBV2 and TRBJ2-1, is EPEVTQTPSHQVTQMGQEVILRCVPISNHLYFYWYRQILGQKVEFLVSFYNNEISEKSEIFDDQFSVERPDGSNFTLKIRSTKLEDSAMYFCASSVTGLEFFGPGTRLTVL.

This clonotype was found a few times. V gene TRBV24-1 combines with J gene TRBJ2-5, with TRBD1 as a possible D gene (5 bases). CDR3 length: 14 residues. Germline CDR1 and CDR2: KGHDR and SFDVKD. The V and J ends lost 0 bases and 4 bases respectively, with 8 bases between them. CDR3: CATSDLQRGETQYF. Written as DNA, the CDR3 is TGTGCCACCAGTGATTTGCAAAGGGGAGAGACCCAGTACTTC.

This clonotype was observed a few times. The chain recombines TRBV20-1 with TRBJ2-3, with 7 bases matching TRBD2. CDR3 length: 17 amino acids. From germline, CDR1 is DFQATT and CDR2 SNEGSKA (reference sequence). Trimming took 6 bases from V and 1 from J; bases not matched to a gene: 16. In nucleotides, the CDR3 is TGCAGTGCCCTAGCGGCTAGCGCGAATTTAGGCACAGATACGCAGTATTTT. It is translated as CSALAASANLGTDTQYF.

This clonotype was observed a single time. The rearrangement uses TRBV5-1 and TRBJ2-5, with 7 nucleotides matching TRBD1. From germline, CDR1 is SGHRS and CDR2 YFSETQ. This CDR3 has 15 amino acids. J gave up 3 bases and V 2 bases, and 7 bases lay outside the gene matches. CDR3 protein: CASSFKSGTEETQYF. CDR3 nucleotides: TGCGCCAGCAGCTTCAAATCCGGGACAGAAGAGACCCAGTACTTC.

The chain combines TRBV6-6 with TRBJ2-7; no firm D call. CDR3 size: 14 residues. V was cut by 6 bases and J by 2 bases, with 14 bases left in between. Germline CDR1 is MNHNY and CDR2 is SVGAGI (reference sequence). The CDR3 bases are TGTGCCAGCAGCCCCATGACTGTCACCTACGAGCAGTACTTC. As protein: CASSPMTVTYEQYF.

Comment on this clonotype: One end of the junction varies from germline; a read error may be responsible. This chain uses TRBV28 with TRBJ1-2, with a weak D call TRBD1 (6 bases). The CDR3 has 12 residues. CDR1 MDHEN and CDR2 SYDVKM come from the germline V gene. CDR3 DNA sequence: TGTGCCAGCAGGAACCCATTGGGGGGCTGCACCTTC. Translation: CASRNPLGGCTF.

This rearrangement joins TRBV7-6 to TRBJ2-3; TRBD2 agrees at 10 bases. J gave up 3 bases and V 1 base, and 4 bases lay outside the gene matches. The CDR3 spans 16 residues. Per germline, CDR1 SGHVS and CDR2 FNYEAQ. The CDR3 loop reads CASSLVGGLATDTQYF. The CDR3 region has the DNA TGTGCCAGCAGCTTAGTGGGGGGACTAGCGACAGATACGCAGTATTTT.

This clonotype came up a few times. V gene TRBV15 combines with J gene TRBJ1-6; D remains ambiguous. Trimming took off 0 bases at V and 7 bases at J, with 10 bases between the two ends. The CDR3 consists of 15 residues. CDR1 LNHNV and CDR2 YYDKDF come from the germline V gene (reference sequence). The CDR3 DNA sequence: TGTGCCACCAGCAGAGAAAGGGCAGAAAATTCACCCCTCCACTTT. Translated: CATSRERAENSPLHF.

This clonotype was observed a handful of times. CDR3 amino acids: CASSYGPKNIQYF. In nucleotides, the CDR3 is TGTGCCAGCAGTTACGGCCCCAAAAACATTCAGTACTTC. V gene TRBV6-2 or TRBV6-3 combines with J gene TRBJ2-4, with no clear D. V was trimmed by 2 bases and J by 2 bases, leaving 4 bases between them. CDR1 is MNHEY and CDR2 is SVGEGT in the germline V gene. The CDR3 extends over 13 amino acids.

This rearrangement joins TRBV5-1 to TRBJ2-1; 8 nucleotides agree with TRBD2. The CDR3 length is 15 residues. Germline V lookup: CDR1 SGHRS, CDR2 YFSETQ. The V segment lost 8 bases and the J segment 3 bases; nucleotides outside the gene matches: 10. The CDR3 nucleotides read TGCGCCAGTGGGAGAATGCGGGGGGTCTACAATGAGCAGTTCTTC. Translated: CASGRMRGVYNEQFF.

The chain employs TRBV9 and TRBJ2-4; D might be TRBD2 (6 bases). Judging by the DNA end, TRBJ2-5 fits better; the J call may be wrong. This CDR3 has 14 residues. Germline-derived CDR1 and CDR2 are SGDLS and YYNGEE. CDR3 loop: CASSVAGVEGTQYF. The CDR3 DNA sequence: TGTGCCAGCAGCGTAGCCGGGGTGGAGGGGACCCAGTACTTC.